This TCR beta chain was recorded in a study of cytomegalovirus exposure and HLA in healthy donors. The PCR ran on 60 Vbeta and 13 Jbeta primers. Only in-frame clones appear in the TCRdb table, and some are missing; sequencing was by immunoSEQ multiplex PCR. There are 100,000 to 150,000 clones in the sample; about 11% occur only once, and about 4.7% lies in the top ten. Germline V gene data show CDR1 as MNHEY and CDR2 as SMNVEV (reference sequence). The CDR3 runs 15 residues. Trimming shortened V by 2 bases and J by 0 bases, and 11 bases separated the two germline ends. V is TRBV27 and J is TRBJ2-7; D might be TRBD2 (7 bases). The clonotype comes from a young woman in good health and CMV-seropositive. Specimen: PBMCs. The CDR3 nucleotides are TGTGCCAGCAGTTTAGGGAGGGGGAGCTCCTACGAGCAGTACTTC. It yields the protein CASSLGRGSSYEQYF.